The sequence of this TCR beta chain was determined in a study of T cells after posttransplantation cyclophosphamide. The V end was cut by 7 bases, the J end by 2 bases, with 16 bases between. Per germline, CDR1 SGHRS and CDR2 YFSETQ. The CDR3 is 15 residues long. Assay: immunoSEQ multiplex PCR; the TCRdb copy retains only in-frame clones and omits some. The data show more than 40,000 clones, with none appearing a single time. This clone has at least ten counts. This chain uses TRBV5-1 with TRBJ2-1; the D gene is possibly TRBD2 (5 bases). This sequence originates from a man in his forties or fifties in good health, CMV-negative, and a related stem cell transplant donor. The sequenced sample was PBMCs. CDR3 in amino acids: CASSPGSSTYNEQFF. CDR3 nucleotides: TGCGCCAGCTCCCCAGGTTCTAGCACCTACAATGAGCAGTTCTTC.